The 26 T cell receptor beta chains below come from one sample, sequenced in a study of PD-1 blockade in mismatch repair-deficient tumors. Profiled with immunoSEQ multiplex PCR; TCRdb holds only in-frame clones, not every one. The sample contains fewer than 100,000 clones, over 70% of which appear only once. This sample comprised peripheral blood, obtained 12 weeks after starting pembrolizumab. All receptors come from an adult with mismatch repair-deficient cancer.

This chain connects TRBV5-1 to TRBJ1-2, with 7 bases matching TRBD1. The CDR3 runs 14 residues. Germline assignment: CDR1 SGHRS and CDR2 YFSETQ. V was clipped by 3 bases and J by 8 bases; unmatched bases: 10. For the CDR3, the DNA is TGCGCCAGCAGCTATGGACAGGTGACGGTCGGCTACACCTTC. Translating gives CASSYGQVTVGYTF.

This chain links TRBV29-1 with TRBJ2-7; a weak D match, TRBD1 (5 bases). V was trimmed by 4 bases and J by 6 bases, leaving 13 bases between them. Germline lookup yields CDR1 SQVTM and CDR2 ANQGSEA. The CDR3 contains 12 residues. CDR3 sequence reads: CSVAITGFEQYF. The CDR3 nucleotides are TGCAGCGTTGCCATTACAGGATTCGAGCAGTACTTC.

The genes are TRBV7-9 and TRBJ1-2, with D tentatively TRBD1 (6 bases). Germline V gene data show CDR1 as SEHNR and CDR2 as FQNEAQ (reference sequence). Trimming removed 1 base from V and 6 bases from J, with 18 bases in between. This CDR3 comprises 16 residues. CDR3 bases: TGTGCCAGCAGCTTAGTTGGCTACAGGGAGGGAGATGGCTACACCTTC. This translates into CASSLVGYREGDGYTF.

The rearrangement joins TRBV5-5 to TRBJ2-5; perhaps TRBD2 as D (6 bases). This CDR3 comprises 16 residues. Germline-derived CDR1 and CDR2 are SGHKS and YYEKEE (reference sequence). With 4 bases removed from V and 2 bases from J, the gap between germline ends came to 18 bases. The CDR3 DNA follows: TGTGCCAGCAGCCAAGAGGGGAGGTGGTCTCAAGAGACCCAGTACTTC. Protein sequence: CASSQEGRWSQETQYF.

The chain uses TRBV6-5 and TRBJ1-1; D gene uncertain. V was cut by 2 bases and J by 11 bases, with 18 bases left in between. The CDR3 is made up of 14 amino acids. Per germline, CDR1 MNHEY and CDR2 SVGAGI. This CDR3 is CASSYVGSPVGAFF. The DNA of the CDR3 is TGTGCCAGCAGTTACGTGGGATCCCCGGTAGGGGCTTTCTTT.

The CDR3 loop reads CSVVGRRGTDTQYF. The CDR3 DNA reads as TGCAGCGTTGTGGGCAGGCGGGGCACAGATACGCAGTATTTT. J is TRBJ2-3 and V is TRBV29-1; the D gene is possibly TRBD2 (5 bases). Germline V gene sequence: CDR1 SQVTM, CDR2 ANQGSEA. The CDR3 covers 14 residues. V was pared by 4 bases and J by 1 base, with 12 bases between.

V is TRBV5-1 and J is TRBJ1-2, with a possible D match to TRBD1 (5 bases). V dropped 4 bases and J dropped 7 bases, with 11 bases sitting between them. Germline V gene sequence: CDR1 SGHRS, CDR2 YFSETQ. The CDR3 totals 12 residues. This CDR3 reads CASSREGTGYTF. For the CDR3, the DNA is TGCGCCAGCAGCCGTGAGGGGACTGGCTACACCTTC.

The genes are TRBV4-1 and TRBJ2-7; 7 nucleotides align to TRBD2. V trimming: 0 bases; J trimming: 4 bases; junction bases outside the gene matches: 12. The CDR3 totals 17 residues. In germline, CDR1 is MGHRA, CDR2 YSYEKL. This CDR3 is CASSQDPRGSVGYEQYF. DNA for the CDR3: TGCGCCAGCAGCCAAGATCCGCGCGGGAGTGTGGGGTACGAGCAGTACTTC.

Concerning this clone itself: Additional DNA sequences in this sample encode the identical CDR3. CDR3 nucleotide sequence: TGTGCCAGCAGCCCGATGGGGGGGCTACCGGGCGGCTACACCTTC. This encodes CASSPMGGLPGGYTF. V usage is TRBV5-4 and J usage is TRBJ1-2; tentative D call: TRBD1 (6 bases). V lost 4 bases and J lost 8, with 21 bases in between. This CDR3 region has 15 residues. From germline, CDR1 is SGHNT and CDR2 YYREEE (reference sequence).

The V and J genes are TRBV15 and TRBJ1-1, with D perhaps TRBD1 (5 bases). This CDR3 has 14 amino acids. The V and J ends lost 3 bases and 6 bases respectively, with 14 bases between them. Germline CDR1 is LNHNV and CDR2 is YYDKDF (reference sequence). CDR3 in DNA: TGTGCCACCAGCAGGGGCAGGGAGGTCGCTGAAGCTTTCTTT. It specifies CATSRGREVAEAFF.

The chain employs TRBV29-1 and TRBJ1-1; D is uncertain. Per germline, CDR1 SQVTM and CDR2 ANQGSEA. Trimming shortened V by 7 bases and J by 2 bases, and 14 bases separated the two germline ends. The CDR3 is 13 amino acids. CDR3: CSAPSQVNTEAFF. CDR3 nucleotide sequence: TGCAGCGCCCCCTCCCAGGTTAACACTGAAGCTTTCTTT.

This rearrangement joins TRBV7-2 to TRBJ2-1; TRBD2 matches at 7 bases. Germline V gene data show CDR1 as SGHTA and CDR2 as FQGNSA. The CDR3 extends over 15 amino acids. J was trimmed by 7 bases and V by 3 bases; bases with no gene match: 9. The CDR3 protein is CASSLFGGSRNEQFF. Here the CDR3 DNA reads TGTGCCAGCAGCTTGTTTGGCGGGAGTAGGAATGAGCAGTTCTTC.

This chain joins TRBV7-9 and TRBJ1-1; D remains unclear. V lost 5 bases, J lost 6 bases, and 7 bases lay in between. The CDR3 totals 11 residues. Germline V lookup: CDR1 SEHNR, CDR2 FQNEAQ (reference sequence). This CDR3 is CASSRTPEAFF. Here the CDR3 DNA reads TGTGCCAGCAGCCGTACGCCTGAAGCTTTCTTT.

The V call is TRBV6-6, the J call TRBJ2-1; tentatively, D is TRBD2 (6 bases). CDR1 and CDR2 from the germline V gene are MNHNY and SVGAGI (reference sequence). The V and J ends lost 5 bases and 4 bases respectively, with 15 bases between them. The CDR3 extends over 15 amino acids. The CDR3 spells CASSTGVTLYNEQFF. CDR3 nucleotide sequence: TGTGCCAGCAGTACGGGAGTTACTCTTTACAATGAGCAGTTCTTC.

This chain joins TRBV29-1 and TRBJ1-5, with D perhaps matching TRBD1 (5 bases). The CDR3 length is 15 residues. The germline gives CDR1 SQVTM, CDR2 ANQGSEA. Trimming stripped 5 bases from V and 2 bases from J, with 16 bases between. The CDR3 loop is CSVLSRGLGNQPQHF. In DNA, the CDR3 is TGCAGCGTTCTATCGAGGGGTTTGGGCAATCAGCCCCAGCATTTT.

CDR3: CASWDGFNYGYTF. CDR3 in DNA: TGTGCCAGTTGGGATGGATTCAACTATGGCTACACCTTC. This chain uses TRBV19 with TRBJ1-2, with D unresolved. Germline V gene sequence: CDR1 LNHDA, CDR2 SQIVND (reference sequence). V lost 8 bases, J lost 2 bases, and 12 bases lay in between. This CDR3 is built from 13 residues. Full variable domain (missing parts from reference TRBV19 and TRBJ1-2): DGGITQSPKYLFRKEGQNVTLSCEQNLNHDAMYWYRQDPGQGLRLIYYSQIVNDFQKGDIAEGYSVSREKKESFPLTVTSAQKNPTAFYLCASWDGFNYGYTFGSGTRLTVV.

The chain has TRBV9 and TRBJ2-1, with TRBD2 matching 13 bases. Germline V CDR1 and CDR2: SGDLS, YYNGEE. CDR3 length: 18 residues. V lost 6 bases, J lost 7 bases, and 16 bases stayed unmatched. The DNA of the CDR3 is TGTGCCAGCACCCCCGCGGGGACTAGCGGGAATAATAGGAATGAGCAGTTCTTC. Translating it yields CASTPAGTSGNNRNEQFF.

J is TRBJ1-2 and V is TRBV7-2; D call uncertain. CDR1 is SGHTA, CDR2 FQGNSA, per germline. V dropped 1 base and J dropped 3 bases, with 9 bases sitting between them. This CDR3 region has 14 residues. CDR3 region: CASSLDPGYYGYTF. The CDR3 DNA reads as TGTGCCAGCAGCTTAGATCCCGGATACTATGGCTACACCTTC.

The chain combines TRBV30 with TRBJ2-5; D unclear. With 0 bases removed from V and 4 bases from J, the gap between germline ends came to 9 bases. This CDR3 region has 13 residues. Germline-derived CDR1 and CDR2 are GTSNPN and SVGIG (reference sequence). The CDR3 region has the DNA TGTGCCTGGAGTGTCCGCCGCGCAGAGACCCAGTACTTC. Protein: CAWSVRRAETQYF.

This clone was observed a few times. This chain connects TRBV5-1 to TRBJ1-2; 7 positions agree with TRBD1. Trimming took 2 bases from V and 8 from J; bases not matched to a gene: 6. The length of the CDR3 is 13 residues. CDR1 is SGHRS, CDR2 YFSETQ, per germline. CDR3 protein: CASSLQQGYGYTF. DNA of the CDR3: TGCGCCAGCAGCTTACAACAGGGGTACGGCTACACCTTC. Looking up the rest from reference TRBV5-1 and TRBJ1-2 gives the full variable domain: KAGVTQTPRYLIKTRGQQVTLSCSPISGHRSVSWYQQTPGQGLQFLFEYFSETQRNKGNFPGRFSGRQFSNSRSEMNVSTLELGDSALYLCASSLQQGYGYTFGSGTRLTVV.

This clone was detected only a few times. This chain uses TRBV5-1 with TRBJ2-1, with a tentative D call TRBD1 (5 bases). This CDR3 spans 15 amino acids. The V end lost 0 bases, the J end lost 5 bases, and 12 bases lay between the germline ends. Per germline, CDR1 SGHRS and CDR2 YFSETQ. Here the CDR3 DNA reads TGCGCCAGCAGCTTGGCAGGACAACTGCACAATGAGCAGTTCTTC. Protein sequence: CASSLAGQLHNEQFF.

In nucleotides, the CDR3 is TGTGCCAGCAGCTTCACGGGCATGGGTTACAATGAGCAGTTCTTC. Its protein is CASSFTGMGYNEQFF. The chain recombines TRBV7-9 with TRBJ2-1; D gene unclear. The CDR3 totals 15 residues. The germline gives CDR1 SEHNR, CDR2 FQNEAQ (reference sequence). Trimming stripped 3 bases from V and 4 bases from J, with 13 bases between.

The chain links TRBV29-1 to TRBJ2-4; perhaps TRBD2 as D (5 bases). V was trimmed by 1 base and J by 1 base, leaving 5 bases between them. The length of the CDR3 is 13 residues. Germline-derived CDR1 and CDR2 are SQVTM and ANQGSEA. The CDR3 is CSVEGRAKNIQYF. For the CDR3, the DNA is TGCAGCGTTGAAGGGAGGGCCAAAAACATTCAGTACTTC.

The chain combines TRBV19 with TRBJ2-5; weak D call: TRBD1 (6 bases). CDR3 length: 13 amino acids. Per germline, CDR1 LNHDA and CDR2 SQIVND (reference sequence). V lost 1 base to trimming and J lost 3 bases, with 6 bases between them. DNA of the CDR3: TGTGCCAGTAGTATAGCAGGGGAAGAGACCCAGTACTTC. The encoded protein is CASSIAGEETQYF.

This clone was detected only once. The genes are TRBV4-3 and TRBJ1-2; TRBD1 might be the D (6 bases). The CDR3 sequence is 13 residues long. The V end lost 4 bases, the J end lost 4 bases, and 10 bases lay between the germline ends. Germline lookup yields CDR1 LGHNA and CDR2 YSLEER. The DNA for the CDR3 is TGCGCCAGCAGCCCGCAGGGGACCTATGGCTACACCTTC. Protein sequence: CASSPQGTYGYTF.

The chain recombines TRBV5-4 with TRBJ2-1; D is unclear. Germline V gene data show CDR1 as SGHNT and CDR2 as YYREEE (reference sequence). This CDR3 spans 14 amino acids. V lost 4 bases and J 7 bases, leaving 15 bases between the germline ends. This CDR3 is CASSLRKFENEQFF. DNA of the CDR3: TGTGCCAGCAGCCTGCGGAAGTTTGAGAATGAGCAGTTCTTC.